This paragraph reports one TCR beta chain. This record belongs to a study of OX40 agonist ivuxolimab in advanced cancers. Turning to the study itself: Dose-escalation cases comprised hepatocellular carcinoma, melanoma, renal cell or head and neck cancer. People who had prior anti-PD-1, anti-PD-L1 or anti-CTLA-4 therapy could take part, and under 50% had some. The study reported partial responses in three patients: one hepatocellular carcinoma, two cutaneous melanoma.

Per the germline V gene, CDR1 is SEHNR and CDR2 is FQNEAQ (reference sequence). V was pared by 5 bases and J by 6 bases, with 10 bases of the junction left unmatched. This CDR3 spans 15 amino acids. TCRdb keeps only in-frame clones here, not all; method: immunoSEQ multiplex PCR. Here the sample spans tens of thousands of clones, 80% to 90% being singletons. The chain carries TRBV7-9 and TRBJ2-7; TRBD2 matches at 10 bases. This sequence was found in an adult with an advanced solid tumor such as melanoma, head and neck, liver or kidney cancer. The material sequenced was CD4+ or CD8+ T cells sorted from blood, taken in a trial of the OX40 agonist ivuxolimab. The CDR3 DNA is TGTGCCAGCAGCCGGACTAGCGGAGAGATCCCCGAGCAGTACTTC. The encoded protein is CASSRTSGEIPEQYF.